This section outlines one TCR beta chain sequence together with its context. This sample was taken from a study of T cell clones after liver transplantation. Study-wide context: Samples came from ITN030ST, which attempted immunosuppression withdrawal within 2 years of liver transplantation.

Produced via immunoSEQ multiplex PCR; TCRdb's table is partial and in-frame only. The sample yields 8,500 to 10,000 clones, around three quarters seen once. Sequenced material: CD8+ T cells from blood, taken at the approximately 15-month timepoint. The origin of this receptor is a human patient who received a liver transplant. Some of the T cells might come from the graft donor.

This CDR3 is CASRGREGEQYF. In DNA form, the CDR3 reads TGTGCCAGCAGGGGAAGGGAGGGCGAGCAGTACTTC. This sequence joins TRBV9 and TRBJ2-7; 7 nucleotides agree with TRBD2. With V trimmed by 5 bases and J by 6 bases, 5 bases remained unmatched. Germline assignment: CDR1 SGDLS and CDR2 YYNGEE. The CDR3 covers 12 residues.